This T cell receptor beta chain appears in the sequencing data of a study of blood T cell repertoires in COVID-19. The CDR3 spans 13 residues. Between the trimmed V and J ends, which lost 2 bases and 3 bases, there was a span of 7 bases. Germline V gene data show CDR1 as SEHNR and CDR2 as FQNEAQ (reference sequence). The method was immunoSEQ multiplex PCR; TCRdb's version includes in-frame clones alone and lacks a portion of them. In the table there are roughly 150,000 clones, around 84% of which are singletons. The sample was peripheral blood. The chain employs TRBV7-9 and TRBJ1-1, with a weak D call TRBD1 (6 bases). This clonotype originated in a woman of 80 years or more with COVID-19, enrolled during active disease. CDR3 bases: TGTGCCAGCAGCTTAAAGGGGGACACTGAAGCTTTCTTT. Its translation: CASSLKGDTEAFF.